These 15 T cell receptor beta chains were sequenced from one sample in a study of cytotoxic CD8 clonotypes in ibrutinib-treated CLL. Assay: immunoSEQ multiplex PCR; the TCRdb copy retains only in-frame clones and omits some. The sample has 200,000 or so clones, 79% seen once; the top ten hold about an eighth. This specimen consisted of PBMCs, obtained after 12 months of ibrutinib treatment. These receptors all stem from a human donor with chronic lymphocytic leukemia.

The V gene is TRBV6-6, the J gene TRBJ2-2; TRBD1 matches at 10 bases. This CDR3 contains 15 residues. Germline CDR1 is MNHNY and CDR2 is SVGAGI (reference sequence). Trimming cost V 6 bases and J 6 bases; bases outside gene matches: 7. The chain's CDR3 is CASRPGQGTSGELFF. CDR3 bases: TGTGCCAGCAGACCGGGACAGGGGACATCCGGGGAGCTGTTTTTT.

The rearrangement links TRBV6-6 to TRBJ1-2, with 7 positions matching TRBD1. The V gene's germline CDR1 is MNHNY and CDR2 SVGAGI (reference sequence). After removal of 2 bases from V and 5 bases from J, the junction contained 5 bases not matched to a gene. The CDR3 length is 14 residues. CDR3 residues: CASSYGQASYGYTF. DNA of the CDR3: TGTGCCAGCAGTTACGGACAGGCTTCTTATGGCTACACCTTC.

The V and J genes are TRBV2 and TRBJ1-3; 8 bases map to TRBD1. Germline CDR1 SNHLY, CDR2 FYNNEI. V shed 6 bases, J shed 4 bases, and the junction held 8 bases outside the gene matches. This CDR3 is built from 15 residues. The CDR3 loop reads CASSLATGVGNTIYF. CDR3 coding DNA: TGTGCCAGCAGCTTAGCGACAGGGGTCGGAAACACCATATATTTT.

The CDR3 reads CASSLGPTDLYGYTF. The CDR3 coding sequence is TGTGCCAGCAGCTTAGGCCCGACAGACCTTTATGGCTACACCTTC. The V and J genes are TRBV11-2 and TRBJ1-2, with D possibly TRBD1 on 5 matching bases. The CDR3 covers 15 residues. Germline V gene lookup returns CDR1 SGHAT and CDR2 FQNNGV. V was clipped by 1 base and J by 5 bases, with 14 bases between them.

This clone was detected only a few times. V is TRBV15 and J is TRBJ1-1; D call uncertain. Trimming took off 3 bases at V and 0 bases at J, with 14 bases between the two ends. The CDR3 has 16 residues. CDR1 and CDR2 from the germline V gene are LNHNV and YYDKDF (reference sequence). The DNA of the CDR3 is TGTGCCACCAGCAGGCCCCCCCTTGGCCTGAACACTGAAGCTTTCTTT. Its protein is CATSRPPLGLNTEAFF.

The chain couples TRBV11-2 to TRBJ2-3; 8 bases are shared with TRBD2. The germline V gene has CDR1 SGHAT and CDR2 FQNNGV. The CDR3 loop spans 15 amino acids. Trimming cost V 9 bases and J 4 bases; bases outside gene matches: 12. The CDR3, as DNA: TGTGCCAGTCAGCTACCAGCGGGAGTCTCAGATACGCAGTATTTT. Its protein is CASQLPAGVSDTQYF. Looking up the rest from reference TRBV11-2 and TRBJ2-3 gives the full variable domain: EAGVAQSPRYKIIEKRQSVAFWCNPISGHATLYWYQQILGQGPKLLIQFQNNGVVDDSQLPKDRFSAERLKGVDSTLKIQPAKLEDSAVYLCASQLPAGVSDTQYFGPGTRLTVL.

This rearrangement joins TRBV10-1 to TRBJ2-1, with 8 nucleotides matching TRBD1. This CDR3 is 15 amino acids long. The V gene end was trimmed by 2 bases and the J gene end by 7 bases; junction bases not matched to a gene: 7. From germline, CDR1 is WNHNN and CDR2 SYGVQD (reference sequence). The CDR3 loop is CASSEGGTGGNEQFF. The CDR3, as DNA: TGCGCCAGCAGTGAGGGAGGGACAGGTGGTAATGAGCAGTTCTTC.

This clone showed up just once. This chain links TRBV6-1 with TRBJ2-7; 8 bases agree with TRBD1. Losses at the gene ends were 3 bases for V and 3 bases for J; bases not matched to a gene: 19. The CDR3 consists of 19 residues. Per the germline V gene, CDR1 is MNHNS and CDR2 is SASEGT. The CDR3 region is CASSEELGQVYVVSYEQYF. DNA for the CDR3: TGTGCCAGCAGTGAGGAACTGGGACAGGTGTATGTGGTAAGCTACGAGCAGTACTTC.

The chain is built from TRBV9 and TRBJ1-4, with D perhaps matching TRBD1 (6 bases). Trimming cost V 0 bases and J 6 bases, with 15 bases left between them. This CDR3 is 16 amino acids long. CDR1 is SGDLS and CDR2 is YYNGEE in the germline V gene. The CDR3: CASSVDPGGEDEKLFF. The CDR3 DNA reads TGTGCCAGCAGCGTAGACCCTGGGGGCGAAGATGAAAAACTGTTTTTT.

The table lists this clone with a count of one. The CDR3 nucleotides are TGTGCCAGCGGTGGAGGAGAATACAAAGCGGCGGGCTACACCTTC. Translation: CASGGGEYKAAGYTF. This sequence joins TRBV28 and TRBJ1-2; D remains unclear. Germline loops: CDR1 MDHEN, CDR2 SYDVKM. The CDR3 sequence is 15 residues long. The V end was cut by 8 bases, the J end by 8 bases, with 24 bases between.

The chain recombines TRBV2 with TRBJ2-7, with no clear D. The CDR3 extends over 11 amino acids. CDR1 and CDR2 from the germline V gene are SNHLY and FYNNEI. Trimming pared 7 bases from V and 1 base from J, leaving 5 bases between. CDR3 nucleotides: TGTGCCAGCACAGAGTCCTACGAGCAGTACTTC. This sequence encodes CASTESYEQYF.

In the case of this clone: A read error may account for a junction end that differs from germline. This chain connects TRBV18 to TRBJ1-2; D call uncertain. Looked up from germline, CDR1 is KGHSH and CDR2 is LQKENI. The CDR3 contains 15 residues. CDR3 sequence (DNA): TGTGCCAGCTCCCCACTCCGAGAAGCGAACTATGGCTACACCTTC. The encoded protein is CASSPLREANYGYTF.

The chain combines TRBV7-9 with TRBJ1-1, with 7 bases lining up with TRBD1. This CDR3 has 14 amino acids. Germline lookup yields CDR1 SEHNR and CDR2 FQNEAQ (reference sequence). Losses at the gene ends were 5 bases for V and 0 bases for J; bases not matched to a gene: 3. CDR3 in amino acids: CASSPGTVNTEAFF. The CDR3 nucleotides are TGTGCCAGCAGCCCCGGGACAGTGAACACTGAAGCTTTCTTT.

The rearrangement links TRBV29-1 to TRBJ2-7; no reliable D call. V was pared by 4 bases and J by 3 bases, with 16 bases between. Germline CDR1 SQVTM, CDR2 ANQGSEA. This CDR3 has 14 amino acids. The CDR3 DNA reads TGCAGCGTTGTGTACGGGTGGGTGGGCTACGAGCAGTACTTC. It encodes CSVVYGWVGYEQYF.

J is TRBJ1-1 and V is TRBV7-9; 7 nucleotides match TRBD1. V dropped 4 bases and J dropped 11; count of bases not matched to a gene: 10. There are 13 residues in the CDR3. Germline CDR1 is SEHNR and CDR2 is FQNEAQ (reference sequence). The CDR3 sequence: CASSSVGTVDAFF. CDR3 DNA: TGTGCCAGCAGCTCAGTCGGGACAGTTGACGCTTTCTTT.